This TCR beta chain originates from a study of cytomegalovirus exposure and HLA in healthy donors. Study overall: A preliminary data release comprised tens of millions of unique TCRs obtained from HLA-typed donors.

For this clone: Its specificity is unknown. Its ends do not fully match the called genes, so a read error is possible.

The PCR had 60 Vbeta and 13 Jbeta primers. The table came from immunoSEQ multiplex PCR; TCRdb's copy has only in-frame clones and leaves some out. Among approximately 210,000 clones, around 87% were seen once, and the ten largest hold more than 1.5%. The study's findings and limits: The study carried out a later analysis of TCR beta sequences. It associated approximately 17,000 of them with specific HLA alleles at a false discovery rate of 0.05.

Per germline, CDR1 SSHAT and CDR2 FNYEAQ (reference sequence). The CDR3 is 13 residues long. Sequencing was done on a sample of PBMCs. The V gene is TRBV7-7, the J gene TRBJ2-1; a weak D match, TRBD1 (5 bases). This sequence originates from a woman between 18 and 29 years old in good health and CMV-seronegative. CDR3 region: CASSQGGVNEQFF. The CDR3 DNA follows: TGTGCTAGCAGCCAGGGTGGAGTAAATGAGCAGTTCTTC.